One and the same sample provided the 13 T cell receptor beta chains below, sequenced in a study of Graves' ophthalmopathy and Graves' hyperthyroidism. Amplification from RNA transcripts yielded the TCR beta CDR3 regions. Amplification began with first-round RT-PCR using HTBI primers, then second-round multiplex PCR was performed. Via MiXCR, TCRdb re-called the multiplex PCR reads, giving one row per CDR3 protein. The table includes around 600,000 distinct CDR3 sequences, 35% to 45% detected once. Sequencing was performed on peripheral blood. These receptors originate from an adult man with Graves' ophthalmopathy.

V is TRBV10-3 and J is TRBJ1-6; 11 bases are a match to TRBD1. The ends lost 9 bases at V and 9 bases at J; junction bases unmatched: 1. Germline V gives CDR1 ENHRY, CDR2 SYGVKD. CDR3 length: 12 residues. The CDR3 sequence is CAMGQGGSPLHF. The CDR3 DNA reads as TGTGCCATGGGACAGGGGGGTTCACCCCTCCACTTT.

Details on this clonotype: A much larger clone lies a single base off, so this may be a read error. The rearrangement joins TRBV12-3 or TRBV12-4 to TRBJ1-1; maybe TRBD1 (5 bases). Trimming pared 8 bases from V and 3 bases from J, leaving 16 bases between. The CDR3 length is 14 residues. CDR3 nucleotides: TGTGCCAGCGGTGCACAGGACCTCTACACTGAAGCTTTCTTT. Its protein is CASGAQDLYTEAFF.

This clonotype was seen a few times. The J gene is TRBJ1-1, the V gene TRBV20-1; TRBD1 is a possible D gene (5 bases). Germline CDR1 DFQATT, CDR2 SNEGSKA (reference sequence). This CDR3 is built from 13 residues. The ends were cut back, 4 bases at V and 3 bases at J, with 12 bases in the middle. CDR3: CSANRGSYTEAFF. As DNA, the CDR3 is TGCAGTGCTAATCGGGGGTCGTACACTGAAGCTTTCTTT.

The J gene is TRBJ2-2, the V gene TRBV10-2; 8 nucleotides align to TRBD1. Germline-derived CDR1 and CDR2 are WSHSY and SAAADI. The CDR3 extends over 14 amino acids. V lost 4 bases to trimming and J lost 6 bases; unmatched junction nucleotides: 4. The CDR3 DNA reads as TGCGCCAGCAGTGGACAGGGGCGTTCCGGGGAGCTGTTTTTT. Amino acid sequence: CASSGQGRSGELFF.

This clonotype was detected ten times or more. The chain carries TRBV19 and TRBJ1-4; D not resolved. In germline, CDR1 is LNHDA, CDR2 SQIVND (reference sequence). Trimming cost V 5 bases and J 7 bases, with 11 bases left between them. The CDR3 is 13 amino acids. The CDR3 here is CASSGGSGEKLFF. In DNA, the CDR3 is TGTGCCAGTAGTGGAGGGTCAGGTGAAAAACTGTTTTTT.

Of note for this clonotype: Just one base apart from a much larger clone, this may be a read error. The chain has TRBV12-3 or TRBV12-4 and TRBJ1-4; weak D call: TRBD1 (5 bases). This CDR3 spans 13 amino acids. Trimming took off 5 bases at V and 8 bases at J, with 12 bases between the two ends. CDR3 in amino acids: CASSPGYKEKLFF. Written as DNA, the CDR3 is TGTGCCAGCAGTCCAGGGTATAAAGAAAAACTGTTTTTT.

This clonotype was seen many times. The chain carries TRBV7-9 and TRBJ2-7, with 9 nucleotides matching TRBD1. Unmatched junction bases numbered 2, after V lost 4 bases and J lost 1 base. The CDR3 runs 14 residues. Germline V lookup: CDR1 SEHNR, CDR2 FQNEAQ (reference sequence). CDR3 in DNA: TGTGCCAGCAGCTCAGGACAGGGGTCCTACGAGCAGTACTTC. Its protein product is CASSSGQGSYEQYF.

This clonotype came up a few times. V usage is TRBV5-1 and J usage is TRBJ2-2; possibly TRBD1 for D (5 bases). The ends were cut back, 4 bases at V and 4 bases at J, with 17 bases in the middle. The CDR3 totals 16 residues. Germline-derived CDR1 and CDR2 are SGHRS and YFSETQ. Here the CDR3 DNA reads TGCGCCAGCAGCCTCCGACAGTGGGCTGGCACCGGGGAGCTGTTTTTT. It codes for CASSLRQWAGTGELFF. Together with reference TRBV5-1 and TRBJ2-2, the CDR3 gives the full variable domain: KAGVTQTPRYLIKTRGQQVTLSCSPISGHRSVSWYQQTPGQGLQFLFEYFSETQRNKGNFPGRFSGRQFSNSRSEMNVSTLELGDSALYLCASSLRQWAGTGELFFGEGSRLTVL.

This clonotype turned up a few times. Being one base from a much bigger clone, this may be a read error. The chain is built from TRBV12-3 or TRBV12-4 and TRBJ2-2; TRBD1 matches at 7 bases. This CDR3 region has 14 residues. V lost 6 bases, J lost 0 bases, and 1 base stayed unmatched. This chain's CDR3 is CASRDRTNTGELFF. The DNA of the CDR3 is TGTGCCAGCAGGGACAGGACGAACACCGGGGAGCTGTTTTTT.

V is TRBV4-1 and J is TRBJ1-1; unclear D gene. The CDR3 spans 15 residues. Trimming shortened V by 1 base and J by 0 bases, and 9 bases separated the two germline ends. CDR1 and CDR2 from the germline V gene are MGHRA and YSYEKL. CDR3 in amino acids: CASSQVGRVNTEAFF. The CDR3 DNA sequence: TGCGCCAGCAGCCAAGTCGGTCGGGTGAACACTGAAGCTTTCTTT.

In its sample, this clonotype was seen many times. The rearrangement joins TRBV20-1 to TRBJ1-1, with D perhaps TRBD1 (5 bases). The CDR3 spans 15 residues. V was trimmed by 6 bases and J by 0 bases, leaving 17 bases between them. The germline gives CDR1 DFQATT, CDR2 SNEGSKA (reference sequence). The CDR3 bases are TGCAGTGCCCAGACAGACAGTTCCCTGAACACTGAAGCTTTCTTT. This gives the protein CSAQTDSSLNTEAFF.

This clonotype came up many times. The rearrangement links TRBV5-1 to TRBJ1-4, with D maybe TRBD1 (5 bases). Germline V gene data show CDR1 as SGHRS and CDR2 as YFSETQ. Between the trimmed V and J ends, which lost 0 bases and 7 bases, there was a span of 13 bases. The CDR3 covers 15 residues. The chain's CDR3 is CASSLEGREVEKLFF. The CDR3 DNA follows: TGCGCCAGCAGCTTGGAAGGCAGGGAGGTTGAAAAACTGTTTTTT.

V is TRBV9 and J is TRBJ2-3, with D unresolved. The CDR3 spans 14 residues. Germline CDR1 is SGDLS and CDR2 is YYNGEE. V dropped 1 base and J dropped 1 base, with 7 bases sitting between them. CDR3 loop: CASSVKLGTDTQYF. Written as DNA, the CDR3 is TGTGCCAGCAGCGTAAAGTTGGGCACAGATACGCAGTATTTT.